One and the same sample provided the 30 T cell receptor beta chains below, sequenced in a study of breast tumors, draining lymph nodes, adjacent tissues. Axillary draining lymph nodes of breast cancer patients supplied the node samples. MiXCR was run by TCRdb on the multiplex PCR reads, yielding one entry per CDR3 protein. The profile covers 180,000 or so distinct CDR3 sequences, with around a third appearing a single time and 4.3% taken by the ten largest. The source material was axillary lymph node tissue. The receptors originated from a female donor with breast cancer. Some clones in this sample may be carry-over from other donors' samples.

V is TRBV29-1 and J is TRBJ1-2; no clear D. This CDR3 is 11 amino acids long. The V gene lost 8 bases and the J gene lost 2 bases, with 9 bases spanning the gap. CDR1 is SQVTM, CDR2 ANQGSEA, per germline. This chain's CDR3 is CSLESNYGYTF. Here the CDR3 DNA reads TGCAGCTTGGAATCCAACTATGGCTACACCTTC.

Comment on this clonotype: Since no conserved phenylalanine or tryptophan closes the CDR3, a read error is the likely cause. It is unclear where the CDR3 begins or ends on the DNA, so no DNA is shown, and the CDR3 is as TCRdb lists it. This chain joins TRBV6-2 or TRBV6-3 and TRBJ1-2. Germline CDR1 is MNHEY and CDR2 is SVGEGT. The CDR3 has 10 amino acids, counting both end residues. CDR3 sequence reads: CASSHSMLAE.

This clonotype was detected ten times or more. The rearrangement uses TRBV5-6 and TRBJ2-7; a weak D match, TRBD2 (6 bases). This CDR3 contains 14 residues. V shed 0 bases and J shed 6 bases, with 13 bases lying between them. Germline CDR1 reads SGHDT; CDR2 reads YYEEEE. CDR3 in DNA: TGTGCCAGCAGCTTGGTCGGAGGGCTGGGCGAGCAGTACTTC. It yields the protein CASSLVGGLGEQYF.

This clonotype showed up many times. The genes are TRBV7-3 and TRBJ2-1; D remains ambiguous. Germline V gene lookup returns CDR1 SGHTA and CDR2 FQGTGA. The CDR3 sequence is 13 residues long. The germline V and J ends were trimmed by 0 bases and 9 bases, with 9 bases remaining between them. CDR3 nucleotide sequence: TGTGCCAGCAGCTTAACGGGGAAGGCTGAGCAGTTCTTC. The encoded protein is CASSLTGKAEQFF.

This clonotype was picked up a small number of times. Since a much larger clone is just one base distant, this may be a read error. The chain links TRBV5-4 to TRBJ2-7; D might be TRBD1 or TRBD2, each matching 7 bases. Trimming took off 7 bases at V and 3 bases at J, with 26 bases between the two ends. CDR1 and CDR2 from the germline V gene are SGHNT and YYREEE (reference sequence). This CDR3 has 17 residues. Written as DNA, the CDR3 is TGTGCCAGCGGCTCGGGGGGCGGCCTAGGGGGCAACTACGAGCAGTACTTC. Encoded protein: CASGSGGGLGGNYEQYF.

Points on this clonotype: At one of its ends the junction is not consistent with the germline gene, which may arise from a read error. The V and J genes are TRBV4-2 and TRBJ1-6; D possibly corresponds to TRBD1 (6 bases). The CDR3 runs 17 residues. CDR1 is LGHNA, CDR2 YNFKEQ, per germline. The CDR3 DNA reads TGTGCCAGTAGCCCCCGCTTAGGGGGTAGTGGGAATTCACCCCTCCACTTT. Its translation: CASSPRLGGSGNSPLHF.

In its sample, this clonotype was seen many times. The V and J genes are TRBV10-3 and TRBJ1-2; D unresolved. This CDR3 region has 14 residues. Germline V gene sequence: CDR1 ENHRY, CDR2 SYGVKD. V lost 11 bases and J 3 bases, leaving 19 bases between the germline ends. CDR3 bases: TGTGCCGCCCTTGGTACCGGCGGTCACTATGGCTACACCTTC. It codes for CAALGTGGHYGYTF.

The rearrangement uses TRBV19 and TRBJ1-6; D not certain. The CDR3 loop spans 14 amino acids. Trimming left V 3 bases short and J 3 bases short, with 6 bases between. Germline values: CDR1 LNHDA, CDR2 SQIVND (reference sequence). The CDR3 DNA sequence: TGTGCCAGTAGTATTCGGGACTATAATTCACCCCTCCACTTT. This translates into CASSIRDYNSPLHF.

This clonotype appeared once. V usage is TRBV29-1 and J usage is TRBJ2-7; the D gene is possibly TRBD2 (6 bases). From germline, CDR1 is SQVTM and CDR2 ANQGSEA. The CDR3 covers 12 residues. V was trimmed by 3 bases and J by 2 bases, leaving 8 bases between them. This CDR3 reads CSVEEGPYEQYF. DNA of the CDR3: TGCAGCGTTGAGGAGGGGCCCTACGAGCAGTACTTC.

This sequence joins TRBV11-2 and TRBJ2-4, with 7 positions matching TRBD2. The ends lost 4 bases at V and 0 bases at J; junction bases unmatched: 12. The germline gives CDR1 SGHAT, CDR2 FQNNGV. This CDR3 contains 18 residues. The CDR3 nucleotides are TGTGCCAGCAGCTCTAGTCTCCTAGCGGTCTTAGCCAAAAACATTCAGTACTTC. It encodes CASSSSLLAVLAKNIQYF.

In this sample, this clonotype turned up many times. At one boundary the junction diverges from the germline segment, which might be a read error. The rearrangement uses TRBV11-2 and TRBJ1-3; D is uncertain. CDR3 size: 16 residues. Germline V gives CDR1 SGHAT, CDR2 FQNNGV. The CDR3 loop reads CAGSRVGRRGVNTIYF. As DNA, the CDR3 is TGTGCCGGCAGCCGAGTGGGCCGACGTGGGGTAAACACCATATATTTT.

The table lists this clonotype with many counts. This sequence joins TRBV20-1 and TRBJ2-5; D uncertain. Trimming removed 3 bases at V and 1 base at J, with 0 bases between. CDR1 and CDR2 from the germline V gene are DFQATT and SNEGSKA (reference sequence). The CDR3 length is 10 residues. The CDR3 DNA is TGCAGTGCTAGCCAAGAGACCCAGTACTTC. Translated: CSASQETQYF.

The rearrangement uses TRBV9 and TRBJ2-1; 16 bases line up with TRBD2. The CDR3 is 19 amino acids. The germline gives CDR1 SGDLS, CDR2 YYNGEE. The trim removed 4 bases at V and 2 bases at J, leaving 9 bases unmatched. CDR3 nucleotide sequence: TGTGCCAGCAGCCCCCGCGGGACTAGCGGGGGGGCTCCCTACAATGAGCAGTTCTTC. It yields the protein CASSPRGTSGGAPYNEQFF.

This clonotype was observed at least ten times. The chain employs TRBV20-1 and TRBJ2-7, with D maybe TRBD1 (6 bases). Per germline, CDR1 DFQATT and CDR2 SNEGSKA (reference sequence). This CDR3 is 11 amino acids long. V dropped 5 bases and J dropped 4 bases, with 9 bases sitting between them. CDR3 residues: CSADQGYEQYF. DNA for the CDR3: TGCAGTGCTGACCAGGGGTACGAGCAGTACTTC.

This rearrangement joins TRBV5-1 to TRBJ1-1; the D gene is possibly TRBD1 (6 bases). This CDR3 is built from 15 residues. V shed 0 bases and J shed 4 bases, with 13 bases lying between them. Germline-derived CDR1 and CDR2 are SGHRS and YFSETQ. The CDR3 spells CASSLEGGLSTEAFF. The CDR3 DNA is TGCGCCAGCAGCTTGGAAGGGGGGCTAAGCACTGAAGCTTTCTTT.

This clonotype appeared many times. The rearrangement uses TRBV25-1 and TRBJ2-1; a weak D match, TRBD1 (6 bases). CDR1 is MGHDK, CDR2 SYGVNS, per germline. Trimming shortened V by 5 bases and J by 8 bases, and 13 bases separated the two germline ends. CDR3 size: 13 residues. The CDR3 DNA reads as TGTGCCAGCAGTCAGGCAGGGGTGGATGAGCAGTTCTTC. Its translation is CASSQAGVDEQFF.

The chain carries TRBV7-9 and TRBJ2-7; D might be TRBD2 (5 bases). The ends were cut back, 1 base at V and 9 bases at J, with 13 bases in the middle. CDR1 is SEHNR and CDR2 is FQNEAQ in the germline V gene (reference sequence). CDR3 length: 13 residues. The CDR3 region is CASSLGGQNPQYF. CDR3 coding DNA: TGTGCCAGCAGCTTAGGAGGGCAGAATCCGCAGTACTTC. The full variable domain, rest sourced from reference TRBV7-9 and TRBJ2-7, is DTGVSQNPRHKITKRGQNVTFRCDPISEHNRLYWYRQTLGQGPEFLTYFQNEAQLEKSRLLSDRFSAERPKGSFSTLEIQRTEQGDSAMYLCASSLGGQNPQYFGPGTRLTVT.

V and J are TRBV12-3 or TRBV12-4 and TRBJ1-6; D perhaps matches TRBD1 (6 bases). The CDR3 length is 17 residues. V was clipped by 3 bases and J by 7 bases, with 19 bases between them. The CDR3 coding sequence is TGTGCCAGCAGTTTCGCGACTAGCGGGGGGGCAAATTCACCCCTCCACTTT. It codes for CASSFATSGGANSPLHF.

This chain uses TRBV13 with TRBJ1-6; the match to TRBD1 covers 7 bases. V lost 5 bases and J lost 14; bases outside the gene matches: 15. CDR3 length equals 15 residues. CDR1 and CDR2 from the germline V gene are PRHDT and FYEKMQ (reference sequence). Here the CDR3 DNA reads TGTGCCAGCAGCCCACCTGGACAGGTCCTTGGTGCCCTCCACTTT. Translated, it gives CASSPPGQVLGALHF.

This clonotype was detected ten times or more. The chain couples TRBV5-1 to TRBJ2-3; 10 bases are a match to TRBD2. J gave up 6 bases and V 0 bases, and 10 bases lay outside the gene matches. Germline CDR1 and CDR2: SGHRS and YFSETQ. The CDR3 is made up of 17 amino acids. The CDR3 region is CASSLALAGVGTDTQYF. The CDR3 bases are TGCGCCAGCAGCTTGGCCCTAGCGGGGGTTGGGACTGATACGCAGTATTTT.

The sample holds many counts of this clonotype. The rearrangement joins TRBV4-1 to TRBJ2-7; 7 bases map to TRBD1. With V trimmed by 2 bases and J by 1 base, 5 bases remained unmatched. CDR3 length: 15 amino acids. Germline CDR1 is MGHRA and CDR2 is YSYEKL. The CDR3 nucleotides read TGCGCCAGCAGCCAAAGACAGGGCCAATCCTACGAGCAGTACTTC. Encoded protein: CASSQRQGQSYEQYF.

The chain carries TRBV15 and TRBJ1-2; the D gene is possibly TRBD1 (6 bases). The V and J ends lost 0 bases and 2 bases respectively, with 13 bases between them. The CDR3 contains 16 residues. The V gene's germline CDR1 is LNHNV and CDR2 YYDKDF (reference sequence). The CDR3 loop is CATSREREGENYGYTF. In nucleotides, the CDR3 is TGTGCCACCAGCAGAGAGCGGGAGGGGGAAAACTATGGCTACACCTTC.

This clonotype appeared many times. V is TRBV20-1 and J is TRBJ1-4; a possible D gene is TRBD1 (6 bases). V was pared by 5 bases and J by 6 bases, with 13 bases between. The germline V gene has CDR1 DFQATT and CDR2 SNEGSKA (reference sequence). The CDR3 covers 13 residues. In nucleotides, the CDR3 is TGCAGTGCTCCCCGGGGGGCAGATGAAAAACTGTTTTTT. Amino acids: CSAPRGADEKLFF.

In this sample, this clonotype turned up many times. V usage is TRBV3-1 and J usage is TRBJ2-7; D perhaps matches TRBD1 (6 bases). This CDR3 comprises 14 residues. V was trimmed by 4 bases and J by 6 bases, leaving 16 bases between them. The germline CDR1 and CDR2 sequences are LGHDT and YNNKEL (reference sequence). Here the CDR3 DNA reads TGTGCCAGCAGCCCCTTAGCACAGGGTGGCGAGCAGTACTTC. Translated: CASSPLAQGGEQYF.

V and J are TRBV30 and TRBJ1-4, with TRBD1 as a possible D gene (6 bases). V lost 2 bases and J 6 bases, leaving 16 bases between the germline ends. Germline loops: CDR1 GTSNPN, CDR2 SVGIG (reference sequence). The CDR3 has 15 amino acids. Here the CDR3 DNA reads TGTGCCTGGAGTTCCCGGGGGGCATTTTATGAAAAACTGTTTTTT. Protein sequence: CAWSSRGAFYEKLFF.

Details on this clonotype: This may be a read error: a much more frequent sequence differs by one nucleotide. V usage is TRBV20-1 and J usage is TRBJ2-1; D ambiguous. From germline, CDR1 is DFQATT and CDR2 SNEGSKA (reference sequence). V was pared by 6 bases and J by 8 bases, with 14 bases between. This CDR3 region has 12 residues. The CDR3 region has the DNA TGCAGTGCCACCCGGACGAACGATGAGCAGTTCTTC. Protein: CSATRTNDEQFF.

This clonotype was observed a few times. Possible read error: a much larger clone is one base away. This likely comes from a read error, as the CDR3 has no conserved phenylalanine or tryptophan at its end. CDR3 amino acids: CSATGPEQFS. The CDR3 coding sequence is TGCAGTGCGACCGGGCCCGAGCAGTTCTCC. The V gene is TRBV20-1, the J gene TRBJ2-1; no firm D call. Trimming shortened V by 6 bases and J by 10 bases, and 10 bases separated the two germline ends. In germline, CDR1 is DFQATT, CDR2 SNEGSKA (reference sequence). This CDR3 has 10 amino acids.

This clonotype was seen ten or more times. The V and J genes are TRBV6-6 and TRBJ2-1, with 9 bases aligning to TRBD2. The CDR3 contains 15 residues. The germline V gene has CDR1 MNHNY and CDR2 SVGAGI (reference sequence). The V gene end was trimmed by 2 bases and the J gene end by 4 bases; junction bases not matched to a gene: 3. The CDR3 region has the DNA TGTGCCAGCAGTTACGCTAGCGGGGATTACAATGAGCAGTTCTTC. This gives the protein CASSYASGDYNEQFF.

The chain combines TRBV18 with TRBJ1-6; 7 nucleotides align to TRBD1. The ends lost 2 bases at V and 2 bases at J; junction bases unmatched: 6. CDR1 is KGHSH, CDR2 LQKENI, per germline. The CDR3 extends over 17 amino acids. CDR3 protein: CASSPAAGGAYNSPLHF. CDR3 DNA: TGTGCCAGCTCACCAGCTGCAGGGGGAGCCTATAATTCACCCCTCCACTTT.

This clonotype was seen at least ten times. The genes are TRBV19 and TRBJ2-3; TRBD2 matches at 11 bases. The CDR3 is made up of 15 amino acids. The germline V gene encodes CDR1 LNHDA and CDR2 SQIVND (reference sequence). Trimming removed 6 bases from V and 4 bases from J; junction bases left unmatched: 6. The CDR3 DNA is TGTGCCAGTAGGGTAGCGGGGGGGCTTCCAGATACGCAGTATTTT. This translates into CASRVAGGLPDTQYF. Full variable domain (missing parts from reference TRBV19 and TRBJ2-3): DGGITQSPKYLFRKEGQNVTLSCEQNLNHDAMYWYRQDPGQGLRLIYYSQIVNDFQKGDIAEGYSVSREKKESFPLTVTSAQKNPTAFYLCASRVAGGLPDTQYFGPGTRLTVL.